This TCR beta chain was identified in a study of CD8 T cells in Susac syndrome. TCR beta from blood CD8+ and CD4+ T cells was sequenced. Controls were healthy donors (matched for age and sex). Isolation of CD8+ and CD4+ T cells was performed negatively, whereas enrichment of TEMRA cells was done by FACS. RNA was extracted with the RNeasy kit, and a quantity of about 0.45 to 1 ug was reverse transcribed using random hexamers. It was immunoSEQ multiplex PCR that amplified TCR beta CDR3 across 54 Vbeta and 13 Jbeta. TCRdb passed the immunoSEQ multiplex PCR reads through MiXCR, listing each CDR3 protein once. The sample lists roughly 180,000 distinct CDR3 sequences, just under 95% occurring once. CDR1 is SNHLY and CDR2 is FYNNEI in the germline V gene. The CDR3 is 13 amino acids. With 7 bases removed from V and 1 base from J, the gap between germline ends came to 10 bases.

Sequencing was done on a sample of CD4+ T cells from PBMCs. The clonotype comes from a human donor in good health. The V and J genes are TRBV2 and TRBJ2-5; D might be TRBD1 or TRBD2, each matching 5 bases. CDR3 protein: CASKMGVQETQYF. In nucleotides, the CDR3 is TGTGCCAGCAAGATGGGGGTCCAAGAGACCCAGTACTTC. The complete variable domain, with remaining parts taken from reference TRBV2 and TRBJ2-5, reads EPEVTQTPSHQVTQMGQEVILRCVPISNHLYFYWYRQILGQKVEFLVSFYNNEISEKSEIFDDQFSVERPDGSNFTLKIRSTKLEDSAMYFCASKMGVQETQYFGPGTRLLVL.